This T cell receptor (beta chain) was documented in a study of radiotherapy plus CTLA-4 blockade in lung cancer (dated by TCRdb to 2017 to 2018). At the level of the whole study: Among the enrolled patients, approximately 18% had an objective response, and around 31% reached disease control.

Comments on this clone: The target of this receptor is not known. Base qualities were left out, and no much larger clone turns up one base away.

Here is what the overall study found, with its caveats: Increased serum interferon-beta after radiation, together with early dynamic changes in blood T cell clones, were reported to be the strongest predictors of response. After treatment with radiotherapy and ipilimumab, TCR clones that originated in tumors expanded in peripheral blood.

Preparation of the library involved the immunoSEQ multiplex PCR assay. Drawn from immuneACCESS, this table holds only the in-frame rearrangements with V and J called that TCRdb kept. Clones are partly lost; checked studies trace under half to an unresolved V gene and leave the rest unexplained. Counted in this sample were 95,000 to 150,000 clones; 85% to 90% of them appeared once. In total, the top ten clones hold just under 7% of the sample. Measured from the cysteine to the phenylalanine, the CDR3 is 14 residues long. The read is trimmed to its CDR3 DNA, 42 bases read in frame from base 1. V loses 0 bases of germline sequence and J loses 0 bases, and the interval between the two ends is 5 bases. The germline V gene gives CDR1 as KGHSH and CDR2 as LQKENI. In this study, focal radiation therapy paired with CTLA-4 blockade (ipilimumab) was tested in patients who had chemo-refractory metastatic non-small-cell lung cancer.

This chain is built from TRBV18 and TRBJ1-1; the D gene cannot be named for sure. The TCR sequence derives from a human donor with non-small cell lung cancer that progressed on radiotherapy plus ipilimumab. The source material was peripheral blood, sampled from a patient treated with radiotherapy plus ipilimumab. The base sequence is TGTGCCAGCTCACCACCAATCGTGAACACTGAAGCTTTCTTT. This encodes CASSPPIVNTEAFF.